This is a list of T cell receptor beta chains from one sample in a study of Graves' ophthalmopathy and Graves' hyperthyroidism. TCRdb passed the multiplex PCR reads through MiXCR, listing each CDR3 protein once. The sample holds roughly 300,000 distinct CDR3 sequences, 15% to 20% seen once. The sequenced material came from peripheral blood. All receptors come from an adult man with Graves' ophthalmopathy. Each CDR3 is given with its conserved first and last residue. The D gene is left open where the match is weak. Clone size, where shown, is once, few, many, or a class for clones that have expanded.

J	D	size	V	DNA	CDR3
TRBJ2-5	-	many	TRBV7-2	TGTGCCAGCAGCTTAAGGTCACCCGAGCCGAAGTACTTC	CASSLRSPEPKYF
TRBJ1-1	-	-	TRBV28	-	CASSSSGVGTEAFF
TRBJ1-6	TRBD1	many	TRBV19	TGTGCCAGTAGTATACTTGGGACAGGGGATTCACCCCTCCACTTT	CASSILGTGDSPLHF
TRBJ1-1	-	many	TRBV12-3/TRBV12-4	TGTGCCAGCAGCCGGGGCGGGGGGACTGAAGCTTTCTTT	CASSRGGGTEAFF
TRBJ2-7	-	many	TRBV30	TGTGCCTGGAGTGTAAGTCGGGACACGAGCTCCTACGAGCAGTACTTC	CAWSVSRDTSSYEQYF
TRBJ2-1	TRBD2	many	TRBV11-1	TGTGCCAGCAGCTTTGTTCGGACTAGCACAAATAATGAGCAGTTCTTC	CASSFVRTSTNNEQFF
TRBJ1-2	TRBD1	many	TRBV6-5	TGTGCCAGCAGTTACGGGGGACAGGTCTATGGCTACACCTTT	CASSYGGQVYGYTF
TRBJ1-1	-	-	TRBV10-3	TGTGCCATCGCAGGAGGTGGAACTGAAGCTTTCTTT	CAIAGGGTEAFF
TRBJ1-3	-	many	TRBV4-2	TGTGCCAGCAGCCAGTCAGAGGGTACTGGAAACACCATATATTTT	CASSQSEGTGNTIYF
TRBJ1-3	TRBD1	many	TRBV11-3	TGTGCCAGCAGCTCACGGACAGGTGGAAACACCATATATTTT	CASSSRTGGNTIYF